This TCR beta chain is from a study of PD-1 blockade in classical Hodgkin lymphoma. For the study at large: Patients got intravenous nivolumab 3 mg/kg every 2 weeks. The study's findings and limits: A significant rise in TCR diversity by C4D1 was seen for CD4+ but not CD8+ cells.

Remarks on this clone: The antigen is undetermined.

Sequencing used immunoSEQ multiplex PCR; TCRdb keeps in-frame clones, though not all of them. This sample has about 17,000 clones, with more than 70% found just once. Relapses following autologous stem cell transplantation were seen in all patients, with brentuximab vedotin exposure varying. CDR3 length: 12 amino acids. The V end lost 3 bases, the J end lost 3 bases, and 6 bases lay between the germline ends. From germline, CDR1 is SGHRS and CDR2 YFSETQ. The sequenced sample was peripheral blood mononuclear cells (PBMCs), obtained at baseline. The receptor's source is a human donor with classical Hodgkin lymphoma. This chain links TRBV5-1 with TRBJ1-1; D is uncertain. The chain's CDR3 is CASSSADTEAFF. DNA of the CDR3: TGCGCCAGCAGCTCGGCAGACACTGAAGCTTTCTTT.